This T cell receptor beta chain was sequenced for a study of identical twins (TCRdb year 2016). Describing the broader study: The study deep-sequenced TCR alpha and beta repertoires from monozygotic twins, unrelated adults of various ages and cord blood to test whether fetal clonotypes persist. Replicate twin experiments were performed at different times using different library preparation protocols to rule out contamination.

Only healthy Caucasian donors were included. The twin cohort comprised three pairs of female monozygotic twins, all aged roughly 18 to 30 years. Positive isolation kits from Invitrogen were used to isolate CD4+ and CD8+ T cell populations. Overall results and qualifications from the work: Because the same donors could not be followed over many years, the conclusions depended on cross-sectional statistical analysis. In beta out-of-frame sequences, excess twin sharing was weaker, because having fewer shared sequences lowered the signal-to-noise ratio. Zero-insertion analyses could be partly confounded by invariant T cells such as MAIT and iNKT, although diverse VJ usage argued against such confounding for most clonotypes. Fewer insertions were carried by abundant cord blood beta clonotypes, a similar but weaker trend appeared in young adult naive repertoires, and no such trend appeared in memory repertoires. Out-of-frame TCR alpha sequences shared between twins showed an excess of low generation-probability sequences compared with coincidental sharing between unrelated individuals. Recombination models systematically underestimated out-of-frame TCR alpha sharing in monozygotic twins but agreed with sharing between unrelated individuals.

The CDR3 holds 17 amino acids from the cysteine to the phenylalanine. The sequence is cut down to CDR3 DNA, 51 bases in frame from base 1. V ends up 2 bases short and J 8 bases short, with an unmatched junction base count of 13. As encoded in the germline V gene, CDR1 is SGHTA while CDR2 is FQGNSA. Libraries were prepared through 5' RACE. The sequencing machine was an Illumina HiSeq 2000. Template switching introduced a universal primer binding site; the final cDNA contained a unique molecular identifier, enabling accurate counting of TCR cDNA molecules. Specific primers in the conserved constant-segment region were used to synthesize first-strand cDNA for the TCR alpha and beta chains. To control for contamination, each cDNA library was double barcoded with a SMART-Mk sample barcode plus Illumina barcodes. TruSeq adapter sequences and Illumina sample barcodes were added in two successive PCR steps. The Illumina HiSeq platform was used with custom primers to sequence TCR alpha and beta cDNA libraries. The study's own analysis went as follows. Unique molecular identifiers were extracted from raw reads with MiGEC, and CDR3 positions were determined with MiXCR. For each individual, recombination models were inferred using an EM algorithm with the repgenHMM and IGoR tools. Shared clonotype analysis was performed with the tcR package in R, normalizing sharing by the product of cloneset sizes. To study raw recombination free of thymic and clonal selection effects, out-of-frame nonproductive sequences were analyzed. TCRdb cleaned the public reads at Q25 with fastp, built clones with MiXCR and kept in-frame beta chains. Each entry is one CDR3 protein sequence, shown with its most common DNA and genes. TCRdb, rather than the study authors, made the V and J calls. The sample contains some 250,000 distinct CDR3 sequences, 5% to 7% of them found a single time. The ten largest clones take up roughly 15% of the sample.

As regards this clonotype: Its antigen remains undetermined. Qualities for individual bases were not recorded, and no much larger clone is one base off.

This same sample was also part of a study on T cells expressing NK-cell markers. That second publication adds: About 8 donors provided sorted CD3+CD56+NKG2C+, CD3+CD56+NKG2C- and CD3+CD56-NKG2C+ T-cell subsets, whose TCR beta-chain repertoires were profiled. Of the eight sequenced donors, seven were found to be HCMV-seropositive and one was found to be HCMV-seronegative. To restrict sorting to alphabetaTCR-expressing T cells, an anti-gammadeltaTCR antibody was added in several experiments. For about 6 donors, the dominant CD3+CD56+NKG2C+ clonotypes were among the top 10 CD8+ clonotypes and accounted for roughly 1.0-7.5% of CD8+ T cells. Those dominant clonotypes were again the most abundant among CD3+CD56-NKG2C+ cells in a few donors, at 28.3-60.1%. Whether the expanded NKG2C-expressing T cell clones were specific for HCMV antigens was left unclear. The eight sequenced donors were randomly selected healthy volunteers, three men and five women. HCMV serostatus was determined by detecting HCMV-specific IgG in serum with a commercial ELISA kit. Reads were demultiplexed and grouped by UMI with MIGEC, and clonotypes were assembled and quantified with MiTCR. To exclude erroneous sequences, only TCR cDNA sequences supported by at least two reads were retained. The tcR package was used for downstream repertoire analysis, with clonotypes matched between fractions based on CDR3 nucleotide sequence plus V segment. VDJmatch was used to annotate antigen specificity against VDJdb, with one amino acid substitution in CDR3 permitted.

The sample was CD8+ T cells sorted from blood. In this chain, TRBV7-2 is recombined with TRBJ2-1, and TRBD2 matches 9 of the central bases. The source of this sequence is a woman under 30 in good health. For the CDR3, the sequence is CASSLLAGAPSRDEQFF. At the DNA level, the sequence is TGTGCCAGCAGCTTATTAGCGGGAGCCCCATCGAGGGATGAGCAGTTCTTC.